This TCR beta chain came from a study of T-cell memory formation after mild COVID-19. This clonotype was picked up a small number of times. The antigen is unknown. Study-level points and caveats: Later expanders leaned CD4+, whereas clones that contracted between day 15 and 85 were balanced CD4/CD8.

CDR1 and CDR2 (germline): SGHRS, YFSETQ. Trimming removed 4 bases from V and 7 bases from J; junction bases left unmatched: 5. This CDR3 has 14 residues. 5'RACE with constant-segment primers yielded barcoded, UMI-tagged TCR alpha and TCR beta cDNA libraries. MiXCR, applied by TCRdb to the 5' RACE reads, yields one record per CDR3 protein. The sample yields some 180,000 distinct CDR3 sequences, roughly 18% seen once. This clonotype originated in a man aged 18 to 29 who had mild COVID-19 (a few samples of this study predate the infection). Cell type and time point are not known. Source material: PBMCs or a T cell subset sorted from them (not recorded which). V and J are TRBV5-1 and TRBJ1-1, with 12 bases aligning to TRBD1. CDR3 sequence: CASSGDRGLGEAFF. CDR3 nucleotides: TGCGCCAGCAGCGGGGACAGGGGGCTGGGTGAAGCTTTCTTT.